The T cell receptor (beta chain) under discussion was sequenced for a study of OX40 agonist ivuxolimab in advanced cancers. On the study more broadly: Every 2 weeks, patients received ivuxolimab intravenously, dosed at 0.01 to 10 mg/kg. Points from the study as a whole: In the 0.1 to 3.0 mg/kg range, CD4+ and CD8+ blood T cells had expanded clonally by week 6. No antigen was identified for the clonally expanded peripheral T cells. In CD8+ T cells, expanded clones were on average more numerous than in CD4+.

The protocol was immunoSEQ multiplex PCR, while the TCRdb copy is restricted to in-frame clones and leaves out a portion. The table has about 70,000 clones, about 94% seen once. Details on this clone: The antigen is not known.

This TCR derives from an adult with an advanced solid tumor such as melanoma, head and neck, liver or kidney cancer. Sequenced here: CD4+ or CD8+ T cells sorted from blood, sampled in a trial of the OX40 agonist ivuxolimab.

CDR3 region: CASSLSHRIDYYGYTF. In nucleotides, the CDR3 is TGCGCCAGCAGCCTAAGTCATCGGATAGACTATTATGGCTACACCTTC. The gene calls are TRBV4-3 and TRBJ1-2; D uncertain. V lost 4 bases and J 5 bases, leaving 20 bases between the germline ends. Looked up from germline, CDR1 is LGHNA and CDR2 is YSLEER. CDR3 length: 16 amino acids.